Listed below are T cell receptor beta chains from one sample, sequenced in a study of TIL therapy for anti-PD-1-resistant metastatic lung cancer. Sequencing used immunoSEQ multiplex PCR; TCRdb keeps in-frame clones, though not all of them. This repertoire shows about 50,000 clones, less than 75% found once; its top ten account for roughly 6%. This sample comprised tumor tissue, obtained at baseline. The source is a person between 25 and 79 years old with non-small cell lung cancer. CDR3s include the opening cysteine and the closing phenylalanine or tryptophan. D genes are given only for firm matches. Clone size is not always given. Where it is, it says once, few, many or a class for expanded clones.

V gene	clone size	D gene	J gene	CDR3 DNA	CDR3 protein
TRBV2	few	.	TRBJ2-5	TGTGCCAGCAGTGTAGAGGGAGTGTACCAAGAGACCCAGTACTTC	CASSVEGVYQETQYF
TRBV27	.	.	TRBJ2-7	TGTGCCAGCAAAGGACAGGGGTCGGGGGGGTCCTACGAGCAGTACTTC	CASKGQGSGGSYEQYF
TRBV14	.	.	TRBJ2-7	TGTGCCAGCAGCCAAGTGGTTTCAGGGTGGGAGCAGTACTTC	CASSQVVSGWEQYF
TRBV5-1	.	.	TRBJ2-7	TGCGCCAGCAGCTTCCCAGCAGGTAGCGAGCAGTACTTC	CASSFPAGSEQYF
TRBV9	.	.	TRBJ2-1	TGTGCCAGCAGCGTAACCGGGACCTTAATCCCCGAGCAGTTCTTC	CASSVTGTLIPEQFF
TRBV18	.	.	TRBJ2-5	TGTGCCAGCTCACCGATAACGGGGGCAGGATCAGAGACCCAGTACTTC	CASSPITGAGSETQYF
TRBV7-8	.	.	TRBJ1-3	TGTGCCAGCAGCTTAGGAGCCCCTACGGGGAACACCATATATTTT	CASSLGAPTGNTIYF
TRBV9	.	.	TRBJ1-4	TGTGCCAGCAGCGTAGGGGTATTGGAAAAACTGTTTTTT	CASSVGVLEKLFF
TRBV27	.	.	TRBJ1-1	TGTGCCAGCAGTTCACTAAAACTGATCATGAACACTGAAGCTTTCTTT	CASSSLKLIMNTEAFF
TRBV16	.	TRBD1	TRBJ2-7	TGTGCCAGCAGCCAATTACAGGGGGACGAGCAGTACTTC	CASSQLQGDEQYF
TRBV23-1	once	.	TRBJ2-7	TGCGCCAGCAGTCAATTAACCACCCCCCGACAGCCATCCTACGAGCAGTACTTC	CASSQLTTPRQPSYEQYF
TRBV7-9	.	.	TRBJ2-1	TGTGCCAGCAGCTCCGACGGGGGTTCCTACAATGAGCAGTTCTTC	CASSSDGGSYNEQFF
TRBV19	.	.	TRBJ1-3	TGTGCCAGTAGCGGCAGCTCTGGAAACACCATATATTTT	CASSGSSGNTIYF
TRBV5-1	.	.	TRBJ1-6	TGCGCCAGCAGCCAGGGAAAGGGGGACTATAATTCACCCCTCCACTTT	CASSQGKGDYNSPLHF
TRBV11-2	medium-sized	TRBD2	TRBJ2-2	TGTGCCAGCAGTCAAGTAGCGGGGACCGGGGAGCTGTTTTTT	CASSQVAGTGELFF
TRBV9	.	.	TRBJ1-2	TGTGCCAGCAGCGGCGACAGTTTCTATGGCTACACCTTC	CASSGDSFYGYTF
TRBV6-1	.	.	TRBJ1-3	TGTGCCAGCAGCCCAGGCAGCTCTGGAAACACCATATATTTT	CASSPGSSGNTIYF
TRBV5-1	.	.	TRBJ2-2	TGCGCCAGCAGCTTGGGGACCTCCGGGACCGGGGAGCTGTTTTTT	CASSLGTSGTGELFF
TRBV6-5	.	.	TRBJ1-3	TGTGCCAGCAACCCCCTCTCTGGAAACACCATATATTTT	CASNPLSGNTIYF
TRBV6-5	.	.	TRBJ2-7	TGTGCCAGCAGTTACTCGAACGGGGAGCAGTACTTC	CASSYSNGEQYF
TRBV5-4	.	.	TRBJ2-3	TGTGCCAGCAGCTTGGACCACGCGGATACGCAGTATTTT	CASSLDHADTQYF
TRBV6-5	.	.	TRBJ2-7	TGTGCCAGCAGTCCCAGCTCCTACGAGCAGTACTTC	CASSPSSYEQYF
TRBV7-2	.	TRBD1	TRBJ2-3	TGTGCCAGCAGCCCTCGACAGGGGGGGAGCACAGATACGCAGTATTTT	CASSPRQGGSTDTQYF
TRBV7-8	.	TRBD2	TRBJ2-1	TGTGCCAGCAGCTTAGCGGCTAGCGGGAGTCTGGTCTTC	CASSLAASGSLVF
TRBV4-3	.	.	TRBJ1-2	TGCGCCAGCAGCCAGGCAGTAACCTATGGCTACACCTTC	CASSQAVTYGYTF
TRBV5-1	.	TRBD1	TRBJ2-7	TGCGCCAGCAGCTTGGCCTCCGGGACAGGGAACTACGAGCAGTACTTC	CASSLASGTGNYEQYF
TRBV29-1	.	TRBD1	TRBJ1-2	TGCAGCACCGAAACGACCGGGACAGGGGGCCCTGGCTACACCTTC	CSTETTGTGGPGYTF
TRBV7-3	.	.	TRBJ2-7	TGTGCCAGCAGCCACCCGGGGTTCGAGCAGTACTTC	CASSHPGFEQYF
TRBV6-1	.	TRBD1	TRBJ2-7	TGTGCCAGCAGTGTTTCCGGGACAGGGGGCCACGAGCAGTACTTC	CASSVSGTGGHEQYF
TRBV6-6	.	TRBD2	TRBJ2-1	TGTGCCAGCAGGACTAGCGTTGGGGGTCATGAGCAGTTCTTC	CASRTSVGGHEQFF
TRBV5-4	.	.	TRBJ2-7	TGTGCCAGCAGCCCCCCCGGTGCTTGGAACGAGCAGTACTTC	CASSPPGAWNEQYF
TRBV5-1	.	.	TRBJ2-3	TGCGCCAGCAGCCGGGACGCCCAATATACGCAGTATTTT	CASSRDAQYTQYF
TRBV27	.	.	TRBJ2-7	TGTGCCAGCAGTCTATCTATCCAAAGCCGGGCCCAGCGGTACGAGCAGTACTTC	CASSLSIQSRAQRYEQYF
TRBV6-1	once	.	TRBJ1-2	TGTGCCAGCAGAGCCGGAGGGCGTAGTACTTGGGGCTACACCTTC	CASRAGGRSTWGYTF
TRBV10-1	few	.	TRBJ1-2	TGCGCCAGCAGTGAGTCACCGGGGGCGCTGACCGGCTACACCTTC	CASSESPGALTGYTF
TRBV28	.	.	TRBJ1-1	TGTGCCAGCAGTCTCTATTACGGGACGGGGAACACTGAAGCTTTCTTT	CASSLYYGTGNTEAFF
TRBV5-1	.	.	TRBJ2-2	TGCGCCAGCAGCCTGGACACGAGTTACACCGGGGAGCTGTTTTTT	CASSLDTSYTGELFF
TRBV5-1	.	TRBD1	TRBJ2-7	TGCGCCAGCAGCCCGGGACAGGGGGACGAGCAGTACTTC	CASSPGQGDEQYF
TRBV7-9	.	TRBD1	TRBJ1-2	TGTGCCAGCAGCCTCTGGGGGACAGGGAGCGCAGTGGGTGGCTACACCTTC	CASSLWGTGSAVGGYTF
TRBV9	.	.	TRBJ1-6	TGTGCCAGCAGCCCGATACAGGGAAGCAATTCACCCCTCCACTTT	CASSPIQGSNSPLHF
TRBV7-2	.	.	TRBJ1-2	TGTGCCAGCAGCTTAGATGGGGGAACCTATGGCTACACCTTC	CASSLDGGTYGYTF
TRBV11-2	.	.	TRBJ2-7	TGTGCCAGCAGCCCCCGCCGGCTAGGGGCAGTCTACGAGCAGTACTTC	CASSPRRLGAVYEQYF
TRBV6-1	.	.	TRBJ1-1	TGTGCCAGCAGTGGGTTCCAGGGCACTGAAGCTTTCTTT	CASSGFQGTEAFF
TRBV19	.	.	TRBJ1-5	TGTGCCAGTAGGGGCGGGTCGGGCAATCAGCCCCAGCATTTT	CASRGGSGNQPQHF
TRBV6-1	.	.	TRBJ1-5	TGTGCCAGCAGCCACACGGGTGATGGCAATCAGCCCCAGCATTTT	CASSHTGDGNQPQHF
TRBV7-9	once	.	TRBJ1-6	TGTGCCAGCAGCCCTCGATCACCCCTCCACTTT	CASSPRSPLHF
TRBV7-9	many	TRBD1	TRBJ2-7	TGTGCCAGCAGCTCCCCCGACAGGGCCCCCCTATCCTACGAGCAGTACTTC	CASSSPDRAPLSYEQYF
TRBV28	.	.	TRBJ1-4	TGTGCCAGCAGTTTCACGTCTTTGGAGGGGGCTAATGAAAAACTGTTTTTT	CASSFTSLEGANEKLFF
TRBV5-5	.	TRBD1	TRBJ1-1	TGTGCCAGCAGCATGGACAGGGGGCCCTCTGAAGCTTTCTTT	CASSMDRGPSEAFF
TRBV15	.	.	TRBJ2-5	TGTGCCACCAGCAGAGATCGTTTCCGAGAGACCCAGTACTTC	CATSRDRFRETQYF
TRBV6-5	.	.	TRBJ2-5	TGTGCCAGCAGTTATGCCTTGGGCTCCCAAGAGACCCAGTACTTC	CASSYALGSQETQYF